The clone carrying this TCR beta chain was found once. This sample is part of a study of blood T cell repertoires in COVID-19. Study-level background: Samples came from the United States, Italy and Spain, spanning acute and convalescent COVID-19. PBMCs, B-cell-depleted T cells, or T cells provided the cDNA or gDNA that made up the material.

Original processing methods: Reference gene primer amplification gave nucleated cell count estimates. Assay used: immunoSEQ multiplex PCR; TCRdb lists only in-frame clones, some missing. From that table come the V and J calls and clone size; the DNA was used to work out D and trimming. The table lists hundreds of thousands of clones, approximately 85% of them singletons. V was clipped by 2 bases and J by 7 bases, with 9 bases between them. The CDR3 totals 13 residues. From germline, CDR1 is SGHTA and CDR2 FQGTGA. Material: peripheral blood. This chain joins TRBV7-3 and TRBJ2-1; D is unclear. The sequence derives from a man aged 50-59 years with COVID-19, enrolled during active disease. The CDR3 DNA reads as TGTGCCAGCAGCTTATCTAGACGGAATGAGCAGTTCTTC. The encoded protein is CASSLSRRNEQFF.